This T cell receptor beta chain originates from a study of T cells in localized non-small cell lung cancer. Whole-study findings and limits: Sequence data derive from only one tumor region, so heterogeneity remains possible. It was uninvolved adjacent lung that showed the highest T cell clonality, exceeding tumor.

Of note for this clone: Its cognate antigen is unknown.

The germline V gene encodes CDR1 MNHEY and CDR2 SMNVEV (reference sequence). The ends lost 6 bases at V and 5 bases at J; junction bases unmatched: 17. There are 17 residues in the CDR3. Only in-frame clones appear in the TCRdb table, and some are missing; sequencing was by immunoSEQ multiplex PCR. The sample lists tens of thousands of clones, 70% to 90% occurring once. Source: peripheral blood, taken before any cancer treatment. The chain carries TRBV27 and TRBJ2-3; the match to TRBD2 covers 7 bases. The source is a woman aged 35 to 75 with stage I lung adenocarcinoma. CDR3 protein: CASSPGLVVRLGDTQYF. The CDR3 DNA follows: TGTGCCAGCAGCCCCGGACTAGTAGTCCGCCTGGGAGATACGCAGTATTTT.